Presented here are 8 T cell receptor beta chains from one specimen sequenced in a study of T cell repertoires in cytomegalovirus infection. TCRdb reprocessed the reads via MiXCR and lists one record per CDR3 protein. Seen here are about 37,000 distinct CDR3 sequences, roughly 54% observed once, and the top ten hold 90%. These receptors have no identified antigens. This material consisted of CD8+ T cells from cultured PBMCs, taken from culture after CMV antigen stimulation. These TCRs come from a human donor in good health (CMV status not recorded). Some clones in this sample may be carry-over from other donors' samples.

The chain recombines TRBV7-9 with TRBJ2-1; TRBD1 matches 7 bases. The CDR3 totals 15 residues. CDR1 and CDR2 (germline): SEHNR, FQNEAQ (reference sequence). With 8 bases clipped from V and 0 bases from J, the junction kept 7 bases outside the gene matches. The CDR3 DNA is TGTGCCAGCCCCAGGACAGGCGGCTCCTACAATGAGCAGTTCTTC. Its protein product is CASPRTGGSYNEQFF.

The CDR3 reads CASSERGGGYSETQYF. DNA for the CDR3: TGTGCCAGCAGCGAAAGAGGGGGGGGCTATTCAGAGACCCAGTACTTC. The rearrangement links TRBV7-2 to TRBJ2-5; TRBD2 is a possible D gene (7 bases). The V gene lost 5 bases and the J gene lost 4 bases, with 20 bases spanning the gap. Germline values: CDR1 SGHTA, CDR2 FQGNSA. CDR3 length: 16 amino acids.

This clonotype was seen more than once but under ten times. The chain has TRBV7-2 and TRBJ1-2; 8 positions match TRBD1. Trimming cost V 4 bases and J 2 bases; bases outside gene matches: 3. The CDR3 runs to 14 residues. Germline CDR1 is SGHTA and CDR2 is FQGNSA. The CDR3 loop is CASSSWTGNYGYTF. The CDR3 coding sequence is TGTGCCAGCAGCTCGTGGACAGGGAACTATGGCTACACCTTC.

This chain links TRBV27 with TRBJ1-4, with 9 bases fitting TRBD1. J gave up 8 bases and V 0 bases, and 4 bases lay outside the gene matches. CDR1 is MNHEY and CDR2 is SMNVEV in the germline V gene (reference sequence). This CDR3 spans 15 amino acids. The CDR3 DNA sequence: TGTGCCAGCAGTTTATCGGACAGGGGAGACGAAAAACTGTTTTTT. Its translation: CASSLSDRGDEKLFF.

The chain has TRBV4-1 and TRBJ2-2; 10 bases align to TRBD1. CDR1 is MGHRA and CDR2 is YSYEKL in the germline V gene. There are 14 residues in the CDR3. Trimming at V came to 4 bases and at J to 6 bases, leaving 2 bases not matched to a gene. This CDR3 reads CASSLGQGAGELFF. CDR3 sequence (DNA): TGCGCCAGCAGCCTCGGACAGGGGGCCGGGGAGCTGTTTTTT.

V usage is TRBV7-8 and J usage is TRBJ2-7; the match to TRBD2 covers 8 bases. The germline V gene has CDR1 SGHVS and CDR2 FQNEAQ. The CDR3 is 15 residues long. J gave up 2 bases and V 3 bases, and 6 bases lay outside the gene matches. The CDR3 loop reads CASSLTTSAAYEQYF. CDR3 DNA sequence: TGTGCCAGCAGCTTGACGACTAGCGCTGCCTACGAGCAGTACTTC.

This clonotype occurred a few times. The chain employs TRBV19 and TRBJ2-3; D remains ambiguous. In germline, CDR1 is LNHDA, CDR2 SQIVND (reference sequence). The V end lost 3 bases, the J end lost 2 bases, and 9 bases lay between the germline ends. The CDR3 is 14 amino acids. CDR3 residues: CASSMGQLTDTQYF. The CDR3 DNA reads TGTGCCAGTAGTATGGGCCAGCTCACAGATACGCAGTATTTT.

The chain recombines TRBV7-3 with TRBJ1-1; 7 nucleotides match TRBD1. CDR1 and CDR2 from the germline V gene are SGHTA and FQGTGA. V dropped 2 bases and J dropped 12; count of bases not matched to a gene: 6. The CDR3 covers 12 residues. The CDR3 is CASSLGGTDPFF. In DNA, the CDR3 is TGTGCCAGCAGCTTAGGCGGGACAGACCCTTTCTTT.